Below are 13 T cell receptor beta chains sequenced from a single sample in a study of cytomegalovirus exposure and HLA in healthy donors. TCRdb's copy holds only in-frame clones and misses some; the assay was immunoSEQ multiplex PCR. Of about 170,000 clones in the sample, around nine tenths are singletons; the top ten hold 2% to 3%. The specimen sequenced was PBMCs. Source of these receptors: a man aged 18 to 35 in good health and CMV-seropositive.

CDR3 DNA: TGTGCCAGCAGTGAAAGCCCGGCGGTTGGTGGCTACACCTTC. This gives the protein CASSESPAVGGYTF. The chain links TRBV25-1 to TRBJ1-2; D is unclear. Germline CDR1 is MGHDK and CDR2 is SYGVNS. The CDR3 sequence is 14 residues long. The V end was cut by 2 bases, the J end by 7 bases, with 14 bases between.

The chain combines TRBV6-1 with TRBJ2-5; 10 bases are a match to TRBD2. This CDR3 has 14 amino acids. V dropped 5 bases and J dropped 5; count of bases not matched to a gene: 5. Germline V gives CDR1 MNHNS, CDR2 SASEGT. The chain's CDR3 is CASSLTSGEETQYF. The DNA for the CDR3 is TGTGCCAGCAGTCTTACTAGCGGGGAGGAGACCCAGTACTTC.

The chain joins TRBV2 to TRBJ2-5; 7 positions match TRBD1. V trimming: 7 bases; J trimming: 3 bases; junction bases outside the gene matches: 5. This CDR3 is built from 13 residues. CDR1 SNHLY and CDR2 FYNNEI come from the germline V gene. The CDR3 sequence: CASMVTGKETQYF. Written as DNA, the CDR3 is TGTGCCAGCATGGTGACAGGGAAAGAGACCCAGTACTTC.

This rearrangement joins TRBV9 to TRBJ2-3, with D perhaps matching TRBD1 (6 bases). Trimming removed 0 bases from V and 6 bases from J, with 11 bases in between. The CDR3 consists of 14 residues. CDR1 and CDR2 (germline): SGDLS, YYNGEE. The CDR3 protein is CASSVASGDDTQYF. In DNA, the CDR3 is TGTGCCAGCAGCGTAGCATCAGGGGACGATACGCAGTATTTT. Complete variable domain (other parts from reference TRBV9 and TRBJ2-3): DSGVTQTPKHLITATGQRVTLRCSPRSGDLSVYWYQQSLDQGLQFLIQYYNGEERAKGNILERFSAQQFPDLHSELNLSSLELGDSALYFCASSVASGDDTQYFGPGTRLTVL.

CDR3 residues: CAWSPGGQGASETQYF. The CDR3 DNA is TGTGCCTGGAGCCCAGGGGGACAGGGGGCTTCGGAGACCCAGTACTTC. J is TRBJ2-5 and V is TRBV30; 12 positions match TRBD1. V lost 3 bases, J lost 5 bases, and 10 bases stayed unmatched. The CDR3 has 16 residues. CDR1 and CDR2 (germline): GTSNPN, SVGIG (reference sequence).

The chain carries TRBV2 and TRBJ2-5, with 10 positions matching TRBD1. V was pared by 5 bases and J by 4 bases, with 13 bases of the junction left unmatched. Germline V gene sequence: CDR1 SNHLY, CDR2 FYNNEI. This CDR3 is 17 amino acids long. The CDR3 region is CASSTPYTGTGVETQYF. DNA of the CDR3: TGTGCCAGCAGTACGCCCTATACCGGGACAGGGGTAGAGACCCAGTACTTC.

The J gene is TRBJ2-3, the V gene TRBV10-2, with TRBD2 identical over 10 bases. Germline values: CDR1 WSHSY, CDR2 SAAADI. After removal of 2 bases from V and 11 bases from J, the junction contained 7 bases not matched to a gene. This CDR3 has 14 residues. The CDR3 DNA follows: TGCGCCAGCAGTGAGGGCCCCTTAGCGGGGGGGCAGTATTTT. It codes for CASSEGPLAGGQYF.

For this clone: At one end the junction does not follow the germline gene, possibly because of a read error. The chain combines TRBV7-9 with TRBJ2-1, with TRBD2 identical over 7 bases. Per germline, CDR1 SEHNR and CDR2 FQNEAQ (reference sequence). This CDR3 is built from 14 residues. The CDR3 region is CASSYHEALAATVF. In DNA form, the CDR3 reads TGTGCCAGCAGCTACCATGAAGCCCTAGCGGCGACGGTCTTC.

The sample holds a few counts of this clone. V usage is TRBV2 and J usage is TRBJ1-1; unclear D gene. This CDR3 is 11 amino acids long. Deletions cut 2 bases from V and 8 bases from J, with 6 bases between. Germline V lookup: CDR1 SNHLY, CDR2 FYNNEI. DNA of the CDR3: TGTGCCAGCAGTGAACAAATGGAAGCTTTCTTT. This encodes CASSEQMEAFF.

As DNA, the CDR3 is TGCGCCAGCAGCCTCCCAAATACAGGGGACACTGAAGCTTTCTTT. This encodes CASSLPNTGDTEAFF. The chain carries TRBV4-1 and TRBJ1-1, with 7 nucleotides matching TRBD1. CDR3 length: 15 residues. V lost 4 bases and J lost 3; bases outside the gene matches: 8. Germline assignment: CDR1 MGHRA and CDR2 YSYEKL.

The chain carries TRBV7-8 and TRBJ1-2, with D perhaps matching TRBD1 (6 bases). In germline, CDR1 is SGHVS, CDR2 FQNEAQ. The CDR3 is 16 residues long. V dropped 1 base and J dropped 0 bases, with 12 bases sitting between them. The CDR3 DNA is TGTGCCAGCAGCTTAGAGGGGACACTCGCTAACTATGGCTACACCTTC. This translates into CASSLEGTLANYGYTF.

This clone was recorded once. This sequence joins TRBV15 and TRBJ2-7, with a tentative D call TRBD2 (5 bases). Trimming stripped 1 base from V and 2 bases from J, with 9 bases between. The CDR3 covers 14 residues. The germline V gene has CDR1 LNHNV and CDR2 YYDKDF (reference sequence). The CDR3 DNA follows: TGTGCCACCAGCAGAGGGACGGGAACCTACGAGCAGTACTTC. Translating it yields CATSRGTGTYEQYF.

V gene TRBV15 combines with J gene TRBJ2-7; 14 nucleotides align to TRBD2. The CDR3 is 21 residues long. Germline V gene lookup returns CDR1 LNHNV and CDR2 YYDKDF (reference sequence). V lost 3 bases to trimming and J lost 6 bases; unmatched junction nucleotides: 22. CDR3 DNA sequence: TGTGCCACCAGCAGGGAGGATAAAGGACTAGCGGGGGGCCGCAATCGTGCCGAGCAGTACTTC. Residues: CATSREDKGLAGGRNRAEQYF. Using reference TRBV15 and TRBJ2-7 for the parts outside the CDR3, the full variable domain is DAMVIQNPRYQVTQFGKPVTLSCSQTLNHNVMYWYQQKSSQAPKLLFHYYDKDFNNEADTPDNFQSRRPNTSFCFLDIRSPGLGDTAMYLCATSREDKGLAGGRNRAEQYFGPGTRLTVT.